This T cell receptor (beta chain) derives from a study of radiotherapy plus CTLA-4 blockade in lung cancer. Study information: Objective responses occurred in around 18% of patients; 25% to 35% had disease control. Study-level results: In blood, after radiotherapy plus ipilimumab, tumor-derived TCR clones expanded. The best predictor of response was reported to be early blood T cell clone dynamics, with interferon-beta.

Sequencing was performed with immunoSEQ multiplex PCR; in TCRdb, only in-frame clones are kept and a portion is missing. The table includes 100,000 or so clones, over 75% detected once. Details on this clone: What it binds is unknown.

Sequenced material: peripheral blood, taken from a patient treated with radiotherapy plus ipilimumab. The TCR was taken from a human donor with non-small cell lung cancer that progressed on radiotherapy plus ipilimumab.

The DNA for the CDR3 is TGTGCCAGCAGTGACTTGCGGCGGTCCAATGAGCAGTTCTTC. It encodes CASSDLRRSNEQFF. The genes are TRBV27 and TRBJ2-1; D remains unclear. The CDR3 totals 14 residues. Trimming cost V 5 bases and J 6 bases, with 14 bases left between them. The germline V gene has CDR1 MNHEY and CDR2 SMNVEV (reference sequence).